This T cell receptor beta chain was captured by sequencing in a study of blood T cell repertoires in COVID-19. Whole-study context: Spain, Italy and the United States supplied samples that represented acute and convalescent COVID-19. Sources were T cells, B-cell-depleted T cells, or PBMCs; the material itself was cDNA or gDNA.

Source study methods: Reference gene primer amplification gave estimated nucleated cell counts. Profiled with immunoSEQ multiplex PCR; TCRdb holds only in-frame clones, not every one. The DNA gave D and trimming, while V, J and clone size come from that table. The sample holds 200,000 to 300,000 clones, 86% seen once. CDR1 MGHRA and CDR2 YSYEKL come from the germline V gene. There are 13 residues in the CDR3. Between the trimmed V and J ends, which lost 4 bases and 2 bases, there was a span of 6 bases. Source material: peripheral blood. The TCR was taken from a man younger than 45 with active or convalescent COVID-19. This chain joins TRBV4-1 and TRBJ1-3; D not resolved. CDR3 amino acids: CASSPLAGNTIYF. In DNA, the CDR3 is TGCGCCAGCAGCCCACTAGCTGGAAACACCATATATTTT.